The clone carrying this T cell receptor beta chain is termed large. Its target is not known. These data come from a study of liver allograft versus peripheral blood T cells. On the study more broadly: Recipients' peripheral blood served as the comparator for T cell receptor repertoires in transplanted livers. Study results and caveats: Peripheral blood reportedly held T cell receptor repertoires that differed from those inside liver allografts.

The germline V gene has CDR1 MNHEY and CDR2 SVGAGI. The V segment lost 8 bases and the J segment 4 bases; nucleotides outside the gene matches: 6. The CDR3 has 13 amino acids. TCRdb used MiXCR to reprocess the reads, holding one entry per CDR3 protein. In the table there are roughly 1,200 distinct CDR3 sequences, about 14% of which are singletons. This TCR was recovered from a human patient who had a liver transplant. The graft donor may be the source of some T cells. J is TRBJ1-1 and V is TRBV6-5, with 8 positions matching TRBD1. In nucleotides, the CDR3 is TGTGCCAGCTGGAGGCAGGGGGCCACTGAAGCTTTCTTT. Protein sequence: CASWRQGATEAFF.